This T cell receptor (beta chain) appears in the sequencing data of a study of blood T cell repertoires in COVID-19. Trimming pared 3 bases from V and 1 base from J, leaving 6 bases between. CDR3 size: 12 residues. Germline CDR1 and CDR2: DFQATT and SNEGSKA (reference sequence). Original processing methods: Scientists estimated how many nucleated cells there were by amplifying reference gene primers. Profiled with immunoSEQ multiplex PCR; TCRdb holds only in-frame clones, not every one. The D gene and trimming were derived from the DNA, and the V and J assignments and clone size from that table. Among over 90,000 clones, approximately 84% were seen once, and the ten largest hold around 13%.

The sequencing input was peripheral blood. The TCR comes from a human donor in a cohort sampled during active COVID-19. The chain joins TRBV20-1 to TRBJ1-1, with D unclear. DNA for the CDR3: TGCAGTGCTAGTCCGAGGAACACTGAAGCTTTCTTT. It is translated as CSASPRNTEAFF.